This T cell receptor beta chain was sequenced in a study of graft-versus-host responses after intestinal transplantation. Overall study context: Anti-thymocyte globulin was used for induction in all recipients, who then took tacrolimus and steroids for roughly three years. Study-level points and caveats: The study found high graft-versus-host to host-versus-graft clonal ratios in allografts of patients with graft-donor T cell macrochimerism. Recipient marrow harbored GvH clones, some of which surfaced first in ileum or blood. Early post-transplant HvG declines showed an association with peak circulating GvH clone levels.

A note on this clone: The antigen is not known.

Clones were sequenced by immunoSEQ multiplex PCR, and TCRdb holds only the in-frame ones, with some missing. The sample includes tens of thousands of clones, roughly four fifths of them seen just once. The CDR3 spans 14 residues. V was trimmed by 1 base and J by 7 bases, leaving 12 bases between them. The V gene's germline CDR1 is SGHRS and CDR2 YFSETQ. The receptor's source is a human donor who received an intestinal transplant. The sample was unstimulated CD8+ T cells sorted from spleen or lymph node cells, taken before intestinal transplant. This rearrangement joins TRBV5-1 to TRBJ1-5; the D gene is possibly TRBD1 (5 bases). The CDR3, as DNA: TGCGCCAGCAGCTTGCCCGGGAGGGGACAGCCCCAGCATTTT. Its protein product is CASSLPGRGQPQHF.